This record concerns one T cell receptor (beta chain) sequence. Its antigen is still unknown. The record has no base qualities; no much larger clone is one base away. The entry originates in a study of blood T cell repertoires in COVID-19 (dated by TCRdb to the early 2020s). In the study overall: Samples covering the acute and convalescent phases of COVID-19 were provided by collaborators in the United States, Italy and Spain. The material from the prospective study consisted of cDNA or gDNA derived from T cells, B-cell-depleted T cells, or PBMCs. Subjects who had been exposed to COVID-19, were actively infected with it, or had recovered from it provided the deeply sampled blood TCRbeta repertoires that made up the dataset. A freely available public database, intended as a resource for researchers studying the immune response to SARS-CoV-2, is where the repertoires were released. The samples were drawn from two sources: the first 160 participants of the ongoing ImmuneRACE study, and over 950 subjects contributed by 6 global collaborators. Nearly every sample came with metadata listing a de-identified subject ID, COVID-19 status, age in years and sex. Where available, HLA class I and class II types were obtained from metadata supplied by the sample provider rather than from assay-based typing. Beyond this particular receptor, the publication reports: The quantity of clinical and demographic metadata differed by source and by participant and was supplied without curation.

Whole blood was collected in K2EDTA tubes by collaborating institutions according to the institutions' own protocols. For TCRbeta analysis, collaborator samples were shipped as frozen whole blood, as isolated PBMCs, or as DNA extracted from either sample type. From its cysteine to its phenylalanine, the CDR3 spans 13 amino acids. The retained sequence is limited to the CDR3, 39 bases, with the frame set at the first base. CDR1 SGHRS and CDR2 YFSETQ are derived from the germline V gene. The junction shows trimming of 4 bases on V and 0 bases on J, plus 7 bases between the germline ends. The immunoSEQ Assay, a bias-controlled multiplex PCR, was used to amplify TCRbeta CDR3 regions from genomic DNA. Regarding the original processing steps: The number of nucleated cells in each sample was estimated by amplification of reference gene primers within the assay. Sequence reads were collapsed and filtered to measure the absolute abundance of every unique TCRbeta CDR3 rearrangement. Productive Simpson clonality was computed per sample as the square root of Simpson's diversity index over productive rearrangements. Not all clones reach the TCRdb copy of this immuneACCESS table, which keeps in-frame sequences only. Checked studies attribute under half of the gap to unresolved V genes and leave the rest unexplained. The DNA gave D and trimming, while V, J and clone size come from that table. Within this sample are approximately 210,000 clones, with about 88% of them counted one time only. Clones ranked in the top ten supply under 2% of the sample.

This receptor was identified in a man in his 70s with acute or convalescent COVID-19. The sequenced sample consisted of peripheral blood. This sequence uses TRBV5-1 and TRBJ1-1, with the D gene too uncertain to name. CDR3 loop: CASSLQMNTEAFF. The nucleotides read TGCGCCAGCAGCCTGCAGATGAACACTGAAGCTTTCTTT. Reference TRBV5-1 and TRBJ1-1 genes cover what lies past the CDR3, so the full variable domain is KAGVTQTPRYLIKTRGQQVTLSCSPISGHRSVSWYQQTPGQGLQFLFEYFSETQRNKGNFPGRFSGRQFSNSRSEMNVSTLELGDSALYLCASSLQMNTEAFFGQGTRLTVV.